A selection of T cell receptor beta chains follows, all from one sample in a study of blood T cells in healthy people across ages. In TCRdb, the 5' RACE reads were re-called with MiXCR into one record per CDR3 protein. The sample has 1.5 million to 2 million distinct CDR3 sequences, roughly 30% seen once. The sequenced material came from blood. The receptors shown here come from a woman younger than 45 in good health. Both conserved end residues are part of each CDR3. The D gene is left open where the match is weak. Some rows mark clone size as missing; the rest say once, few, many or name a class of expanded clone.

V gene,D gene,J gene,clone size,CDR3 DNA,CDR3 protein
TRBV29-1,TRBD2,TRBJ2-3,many,TGCAGCGTTGCTGCTAGCGGGGGTATCACAGATACGCAGTATTTT,CSVAASGGITDTQYF
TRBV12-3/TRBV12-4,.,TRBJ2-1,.,TGTGCCAGCAGGGGGGGAGTGGGATCGGCTAGCAATGAGCAGTTCTTC,CASRGGVGSASNEQFF
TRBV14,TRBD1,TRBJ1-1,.,TGTGCCAGCCCCCCAGGACAGGAACCTGAAGCTTTCTTT,CASPPGQEPEAFF
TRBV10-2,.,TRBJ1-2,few,TGCGCCAGCAGTGAGTCGGGGGCAACGCGGGGCTACACCTTC,CASSESGATRGYTF
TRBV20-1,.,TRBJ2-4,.,TGCAGTGCCCGCCCCTGGGGAGCGGGACAAGACAATGAGCAGTACTTC,CSARPWGAGQDNEQYF
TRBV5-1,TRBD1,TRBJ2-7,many,TGTGCCAGCAGCTTGACAGGGGACTCCTACGAGCAGTACTTC,CASSLTGDSYEQYF
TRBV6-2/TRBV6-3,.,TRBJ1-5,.,TGTGCCAGCAGCCGGGACGCAAAGCCCCAGCATTTT,CASSRDAKPQHF
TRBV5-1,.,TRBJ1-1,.,TGCGCCAGCAGCTTGGCCTACAAGGGATGGGGCACTGAAGCTTTCTTT,CASSLAYKGWGTEAFF
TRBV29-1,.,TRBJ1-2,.,TGCAGCGTTGGATGGGGGACTGACTATGGCTACACCTTC,CSVGWGTDYGYTF
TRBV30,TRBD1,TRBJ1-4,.,TGTGCCTGGAGCCCCGGGACAGGGGGAACTGAAAAACTGTTTTTT,CAWSPGTGGTEKLFF